This T cell receptor beta chain comes out of a study of shared clonotypes between healthy human individuals. CDR3 length: 14 amino acids. The germline gives CDR1 LGHNA, CDR2 YNFKEQ. J lost 3 bases, V lost 0 bases, and 2 bases had no gene match. As regards this clone: The same CDR3 also results from other DNA sequences found in this sample.

Data came from immunoSEQ multiplex PCR; TCRdb stores just in-frame clones and leaves some out. This table holds over a million clones, 75% to 80% found once. Sequenced material: memory CD4+ T cells from PBMCs. Regarding subset: CD45RA-negative fraction. The chain recombines TRBV4-2 with TRBJ2-7; TRBD2 agrees at 7 bases. This clonotype was sampled from a man younger than 30 in good health. Some clones in this sample may be carry-over from other donors' samples. The CDR3 DNA sequence: TGTGCCAGCAGCCAAGATCGGACTAGCTACGAGCAGTACTTC. This codes for CASSQDRTSYEQYF.